Sequencing of this T cell receptor (beta chain) was carried out in a study of blood T cell repertoires in COVID-19. This table comes from immunoSEQ multiplex PCR, and its TCRdb copy is limited to in-frame clones, with some not included. The sample includes about 130,000 clones, around 87% of them seen just once. CDR3 size: 14 residues. Deletions cut 0 bases from V and 7 bases from J, with 12 bases between. Per the germline V gene, CDR1 is KGHSH and CDR2 is LQKENI. V gene TRBV18 combines with J gene TRBJ1-2; D not resolved. The receptor comes from a man in his fifties with active COVID-19. Sequenced input: peripheral blood. DNA for the CDR3: TGTGCCAGCTCACCACCGGGCTGGTTCGGTGGCTACACCTTC. Residues: CASSPPGWFGGYTF.